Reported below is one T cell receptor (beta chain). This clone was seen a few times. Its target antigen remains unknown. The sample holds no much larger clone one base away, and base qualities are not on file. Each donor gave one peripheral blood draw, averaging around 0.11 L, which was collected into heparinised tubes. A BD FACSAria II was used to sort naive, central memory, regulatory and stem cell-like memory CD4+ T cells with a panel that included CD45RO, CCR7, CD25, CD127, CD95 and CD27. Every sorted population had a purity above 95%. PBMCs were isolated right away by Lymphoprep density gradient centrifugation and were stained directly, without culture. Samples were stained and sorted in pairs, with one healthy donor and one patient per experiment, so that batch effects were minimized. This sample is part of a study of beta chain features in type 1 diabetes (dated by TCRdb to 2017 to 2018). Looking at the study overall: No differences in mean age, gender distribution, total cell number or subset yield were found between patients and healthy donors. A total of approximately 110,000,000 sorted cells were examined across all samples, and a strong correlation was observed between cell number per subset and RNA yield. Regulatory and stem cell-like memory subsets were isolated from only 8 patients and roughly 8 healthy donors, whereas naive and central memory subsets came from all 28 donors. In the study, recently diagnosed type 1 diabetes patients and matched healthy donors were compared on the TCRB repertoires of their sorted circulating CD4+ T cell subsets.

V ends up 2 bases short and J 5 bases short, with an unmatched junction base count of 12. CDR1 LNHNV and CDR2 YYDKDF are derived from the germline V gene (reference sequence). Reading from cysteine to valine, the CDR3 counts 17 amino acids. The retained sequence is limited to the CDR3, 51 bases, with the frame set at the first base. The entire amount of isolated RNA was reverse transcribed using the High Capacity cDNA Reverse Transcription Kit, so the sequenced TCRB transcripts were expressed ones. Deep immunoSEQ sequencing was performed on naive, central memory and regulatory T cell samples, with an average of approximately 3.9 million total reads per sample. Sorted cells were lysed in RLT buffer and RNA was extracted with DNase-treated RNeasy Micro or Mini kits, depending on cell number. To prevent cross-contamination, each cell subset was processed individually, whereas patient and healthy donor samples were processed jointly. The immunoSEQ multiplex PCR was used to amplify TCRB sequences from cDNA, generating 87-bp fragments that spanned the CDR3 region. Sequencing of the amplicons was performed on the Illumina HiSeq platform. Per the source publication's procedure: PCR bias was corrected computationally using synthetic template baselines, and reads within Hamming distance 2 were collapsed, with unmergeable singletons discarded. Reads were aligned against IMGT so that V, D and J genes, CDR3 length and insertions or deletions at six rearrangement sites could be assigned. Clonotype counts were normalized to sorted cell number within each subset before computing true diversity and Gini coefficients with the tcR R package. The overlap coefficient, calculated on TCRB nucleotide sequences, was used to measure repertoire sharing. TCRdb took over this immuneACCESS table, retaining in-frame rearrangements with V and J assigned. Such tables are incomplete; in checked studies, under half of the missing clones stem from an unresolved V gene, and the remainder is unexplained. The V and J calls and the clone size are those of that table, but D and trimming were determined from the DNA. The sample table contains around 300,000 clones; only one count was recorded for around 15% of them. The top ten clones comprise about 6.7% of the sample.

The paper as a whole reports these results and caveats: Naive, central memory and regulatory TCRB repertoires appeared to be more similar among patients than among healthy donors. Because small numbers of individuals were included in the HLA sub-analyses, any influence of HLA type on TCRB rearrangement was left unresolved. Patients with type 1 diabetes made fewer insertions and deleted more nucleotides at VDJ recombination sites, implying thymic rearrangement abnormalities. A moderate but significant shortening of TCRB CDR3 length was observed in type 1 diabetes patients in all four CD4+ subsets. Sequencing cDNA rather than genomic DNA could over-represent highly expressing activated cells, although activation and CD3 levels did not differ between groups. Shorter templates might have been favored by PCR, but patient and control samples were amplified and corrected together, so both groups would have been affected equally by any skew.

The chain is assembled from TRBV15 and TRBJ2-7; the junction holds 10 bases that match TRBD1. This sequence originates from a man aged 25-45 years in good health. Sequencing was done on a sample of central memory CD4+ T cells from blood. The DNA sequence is TGTGCCACCAGCAGAACCTCGAGGACAGGGGGAAGGAACGAGCAGTACGTC. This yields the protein CATSRTSRTGGRNEQYV.